This T cell receptor beta chain emerged from a study of high-grade serous ovarian cancer treatment subgroups. Study information: Mean per sample: about 15,000 reads, some 8,100 unique TCR beta rearrangements.

The tumor samples were collected prior to definitive surgery or chemotherapy. Note on this clone: Its antigen is undetermined.

Study-wide findings and caveats: Same-patient tumor repertoires overlapped at roughly 0.095 to 0.85; different patients barely overlapped. These tumor repertoires lack spatial information from bulk sequencing.

The protocol was immunoSEQ multiplex PCR, while the TCRdb copy is restricted to in-frame clones and leaves out a portion. Seen here are around 4,200 clones, roughly 80% observed once, and the top ten hold 15% to 20%. Sequenced: tumor tissue. This receptor was identified in a human donor with high-grade serous ovarian cancer.

The CDR3 here is CASSGPSGLLTDTQYF. The CDR3 coding sequence is TGTGCCAGCAGCGGACCTAGCGGGTTACTCACAGATACGCAGTATTTT. This rearrangement joins TRBV11-2 to TRBJ2-3; 8 nucleotides match TRBD2. V gave up 5 bases and J gave up 2 bases; unmatched junction bases: 9. CDR1 SGHAT and CDR2 FQNNGV come from the germline V gene. The CDR3 is made up of 16 amino acids.